One and the same sample provided the 10 T cell receptor beta chains below, sequenced in a study of cytomegalovirus exposure and HLA in healthy donors. Method: immunoSEQ multiplex PCR; TCRdb's copy keeps in-frame clones and lacks some. The table lists roughly 330,000 clones, roughly 90% of them singletons. Sequencing used PBMCs. These receptors all come from a woman aged 25-40 years in good health and CMV-seropositive.

The chain links TRBV5-1 to TRBJ2-3, with D maybe TRBD1 (5 bases). Germline V gives CDR1 SGHRS, CDR2 YFSETQ. CDR3 length: 14 residues. Trimming left V 6 bases short and J 0 bases short, with 11 bases between. CDR3 nucleotide sequence: TGCGCCAGCAAATCAGGGATCAGCACAGATACGCAGTATTTT. It translates to CASKSGISTDTQYF. Using reference TRBV5-1 and TRBJ2-3 for the parts outside the CDR3, the full variable domain is KAGVTQTPRYLIKTRGQQVTLSCSPISGHRSVSWYQQTPGQGLQFLFEYFSETQRNKGNFPGRFSGRQFSNSRSEMNVSTLELGDSALYLCASKSGISTDTQYFGPGTRLTVL.

V gene TRBV5-1 combines with J gene TRBJ2-3, with a tentative D call TRBD2 (5 bases). V shed 5 bases and J shed 0 bases, with 10 bases lying between them. The germline V gene has CDR1 SGHRS and CDR2 YFSETQ. This CDR3 spans 14 amino acids. CDR3 DNA sequence: TGCGCCAGCAGTACCAGCGGCAGCACAGATACGCAGTATTTT. As protein: CASSTSGSTDTQYF.

This chain links TRBV15 with TRBJ2-5; D remains ambiguous. The germline V and J ends were trimmed by 0 bases and 5 bases, with 13 bases remaining between them. The germline CDR1 and CDR2 sequences are LNHNV and YYDKDF (reference sequence). The CDR3 contains 15 residues. CDR3 DNA: TGTGCCACCAGCAGAGATACCCTAGTTCTTGAGACCCAGTACTTC. Protein sequence: CATSRDTLVLETQYF.

The rearrangement joins TRBV23-1 to TRBJ2-7; 8 nucleotides agree with TRBD1. TRBV23-1 is known as an ORF, though its function is uncertain. This CDR3 comprises 13 residues. J was trimmed by 4 bases and V by 4 bases; bases with no gene match: 3. The CDR3 reads CASSPGQGYEQYF. CDR3 sequence (DNA): TGCGCCAGCAGTCCCGGACAGGGTTACGAGCAGTACTTC.

This chain links TRBV30 with TRBJ2-5, with a tentative D call TRBD1 (6 bases). The CDR3 spans 12 residues. Trimming removed 4 bases at V and 5 bases at J, with 11 bases between. Germline lookup yields CDR1 GTSNPN and CDR2 SVGIG (reference sequence). The CDR3 region is CAWNGGQETQYF. For the CDR3, the DNA is TGTGCCTGGAATGGAGGACAGGAGACCCAGTACTTC.

This clone appeared once. DNA of the CDR3: TGTGCCAGCAGTGACGGCCAGGGGGCCTACGAGCAGTACTTC. Translated, it gives CASSDGQGAYEQYF. The chain joins TRBV2 to TRBJ2-7; 7 bases fit TRBD1. The CDR3 consists of 14 residues. Trimming at V came to 3 bases and at J to 2 bases, leaving 4 bases not matched to a gene. Looked up from germline, CDR1 is SNHLY and CDR2 is FYNNEI.

This CDR3 is CASSFLGGYTF. Written as DNA, the CDR3 is TGTGCCAGCAGTTTCTTAGGTGGCTACACCTTC. This sequence joins TRBV28 and TRBJ1-2; D not certain. The CDR3 is made up of 11 amino acids. The V gene lost 3 bases and the J gene lost 7 bases, with 6 bases spanning the gap. Per germline, CDR1 MDHEN and CDR2 SYDVKM.

The chain is built from TRBV6-1 and TRBJ2-7; a weak D match, TRBD2 (6 bases). This CDR3 spans 14 amino acids. V lost 2 bases, J lost 3 bases, and 11 bases lay in between. Germline V gives CDR1 MNHNS, CDR2 SASEGT. DNA for the CDR3: TGTGCCAGCAGTGAAACGGCGGGATGCTACGAGCAGTACTTC. Translated, it gives CASSETAGCYEQYF.

The gene calls are TRBV2 and TRBJ2-5; the match to TRBD1 covers 7 bases. CDR1 is SNHLY and CDR2 is FYNNEI in the germline V gene. The CDR3 is 13 amino acids. The V segment lost 11 bases and the J segment 1 base; nucleotides outside the gene matches: 7. This chain's CDR3 is CAGTRDSQETQYF. DNA of the CDR3: TGTGCCGGCACCCGGGACAGCCAAGAGACCCAGTACTTC.

This chain uses TRBV7-9 with TRBJ2-1; a weak D match, TRBD1 (6 bases). CDR3 length equals 16 residues. Germline loops: CDR1 SEHNR, CDR2 FQNEAQ (reference sequence). Trimming stripped 1 base from V and 5 bases from J, with 15 bases between. The CDR3 bases are TGTGCCAGCAGCTTAGGGGCAGGGGAAAAGCACAATGAGCAGTTCTTC. This gives the protein CASSLGAGEKHNEQFF. Looking up the rest from reference TRBV7-9 and TRBJ2-1 gives the full variable domain: DTGVSQNPRHKITKRGQNVTFRCDPISEHNRLYWYRQTLGQGPEFLTYFQNEAQLEKSRLLSDRFSAERPKGSFSTLEIQRTEQGDSAMYLCASSLGAGEKHNEQFFGPGTRLTVL.